The clone carrying this TCR beta chain was seen repeatedly, ten times or more. The antigen remains undetermined. Amplification of TCR beta CDR3 regions was performed using RNA transcripts as template. TCR CDR3 underwent first-round RT-PCR with the HTBI primer set. TCRdb reanalysed the multiplex PCR reads using MiXCR and keeps one entry per CDR3 protein. The table shows about 280,000 distinct CDR3 sequences, with approximately 26% occurring only once. Each patient was aged 18 to 65 and had newly diagnosed hyperthyroidism of under 2 months' duration. Progressors' blood was drawn at hyperthyroidism diagnosis, before ophthalmopathy symptoms. This specimen comes from a study of T cells in Graves' hyperthyroidism and ophthalmopathy. Study-level results: Expanded thyroid clonotypes (above 0.001) were mostly also found in blood.

Germline lookup yields CDR1 SEHNR and CDR2 FQNEAQ (reference sequence). The CDR3 consists of 14 residues. Trimming cost V 3 bases and J 5 bases, with 14 bases left between them. This chain uses TRBV7-9 with TRBJ2-7, with D unclear. The material sequenced was blood. This receptor was obtained from a man in his forties or fifties with Graves' hyperthyroidism that later progressed to Graves' ophthalmopathy. The DNA of the CDR3 is TGTGCCAGCAGCTTGAATACAGTGTCCCACGAGCAGTACTTC. Amino acids: CASSLNTVSHEQYF.